This T cell receptor beta chain was identified in a study of PD-1 blockade in classical Hodgkin lymphoma. Sequencing was performed with immunoSEQ multiplex PCR; in TCRdb, only in-frame clones are kept and a portion is missing. The data show about 58,000 clones, approximately 89% seen once. Each and every patient relapsed after autologous stem cell transplantation, and patients got differing brentuximab vedotin exposure. V dropped 0 bases and J dropped 6 bases, with 9 bases sitting between them. This CDR3 has 14 amino acids. Looked up from germline, CDR1 is SGDLS and CDR2 is YYNGEE. The V call is TRBV9, the J call TRBJ2-2, with D hard to call. Sample: peripheral blood mononuclear cells (PBMCs), taken before the second cycle of nivolumab. The sequence was obtained from a human donor with classical Hodgkin lymphoma. The CDR3 here is CASSVDQSSGELFF. DNA for the CDR3: TGTGCCAGCAGCGTAGATCAGTCCTCCGGGGAGCTGTTTTTT.